The 11 T cell receptor beta chains below come from one sample, sequenced in a study of neurological immune-mediated disorders. A single record per CDR3 protein comes from TCRdb applying MiXCR to the 5' RACE reads. The sample shows under 70,000 distinct CDR3 sequences, 2.5% to 3.5% of them seen only once. The sample comprised PBMCs. These receptors all come from a woman aged 45 to 65 with multiple sclerosis.

This clonotype was recorded at least ten times. The junction departs from germline at one end; a sequencing error may be responsible. The chain recombines TRBV20-1 with TRBJ1-5, with 8 bases lining up with TRBD1. Germline V lookup: CDR1 DFQATT, CDR2 SNEGSKA (reference sequence). CDR3 length: 15 amino acids. CDR3: CSARDRGVWNQPQHF. DNA of the CDR3: TGCAGTGCTCGAGACAGGGGAGTTTGGAATCAGCCCCAGCATTTT.

This clonotype was observed many times. The J gene is TRBJ1-1, the V gene TRBV20-1, with 7 bases fitting TRBD1. Trimming at V came to 0 bases and at J to 4 bases, leaving 5 bases not matched to a gene. The germline V gene has CDR1 DFQATT and CDR2 SNEGSKA (reference sequence). The CDR3 loop spans 14 amino acids. CDR3 in DNA: TGCAGTGCTAGAGATAGGACAGGATTCACTGAAGCTTTCTTT. Amino acid sequence: CSARDRTGFTEAFF.

The table lists this clonotype with a few counts. V usage is TRBV10-2 and J usage is TRBJ2-1, with D hard to call. Germline values: CDR1 WSHSY, CDR2 SAAADI. The V and J ends lost 10 bases and 9 bases respectively, with 19 bases between them. The CDR3 extends over 13 amino acids. The CDR3 sequence: CATTTRSWGEQFF. The CDR3, as DNA: TGCGCCACCACGACCCGATCGTGGGGTGAGCAGTTCTTC.

In this sample, this clonotype turned up many times. V and J are TRBV5-1 and TRBJ2-3; no clear D. Germline loops: CDR1 SGHRS, CDR2 YFSETQ. Trimming took off 3 bases at V and 5 bases at J, with 10 bases between the two ends. The CDR3 loop spans 13 amino acids. The CDR3 nucleotides are TGCGCCAGCAGCTCCGGGTCAATAGATACGCAGTATTTT. The encoded protein is CASSSGSIDTQYF.

This clonotype was counted at least ten times. This rearrangement joins TRBV20-1 to TRBJ1-1; no firm D call. The CDR3 is 13 amino acids. The V end lost 0 bases, the J end lost 1 base, and 6 bases lay between the germline ends. Germline V gene sequence: CDR1 DFQATT, CDR2 SNEGSKA (reference sequence). CDR3 sequence reads: CSAREHQNTEAFF. In DNA, the CDR3 is TGCAGTGCTAGAGAACACCAGAACACTGAAGCTTTCTTT.

At least ten counts were recorded for this clonotype. The rearrangement joins TRBV3-1 to TRBJ2-7; 7 bases agree with TRBD1. Germline values: CDR1 LGHDT, CDR2 YNNKEL (reference sequence). V shed 1 base, J shed 1 base, and the junction held 1 base outside the gene matches. The CDR3 loop spans 14 amino acids. The DNA for the CDR3 is TGTGCCAGCAGCCAAGGCAGGGGGTCCTACGAGCAGTACTTC. Amino acid sequence: CASSQGRGSYEQYF.

This clonotype was seen ten or more times. CDR3 coding DNA: TGCGCCAGCAGCTTAGAGCGCTTAGGAGAGACCCAGTACTTC. Amino acids: CASSLERLGETQYF. The rearrangement uses TRBV5-1 and TRBJ2-5; no firm D call. Germline lookup yields CDR1 SGHRS and CDR2 YFSETQ. The CDR3 is 14 amino acids. V was cut by 2 bases and J by 4 bases, with 12 bases left in between.

This clonotype was seen at least ten times. V usage is TRBV28 and J usage is TRBJ1-1; D remains ambiguous. CDR1 and CDR2 (germline): MDHEN, SYDVKM. V lost 5 bases and J 4 bases, leaving 8 bases between the germline ends. The CDR3 consists of 12 residues. The CDR3: CASSPHGTEAFF. As DNA, the CDR3 is TGTGCCAGCAGTCCACACGGCACTGAAGCTTTCTTT.

This clonotype showed up many times. The chain is built from TRBV15 and TRBJ1-2, with TRBD1 matching 9 bases. Germline V lookup: CDR1 LNHNV, CDR2 YYDKDF (reference sequence). V gave up 4 bases and J gave up 7 bases; unmatched junction bases: 7. The CDR3 runs to 14 residues. CDR3: CATSTGQGRGGYTF. CDR3 nucleotides: TGTGCCACCAGCACGGGACAGGGAAGAGGTGGCTACACCTTC.

This clonotype counts as medium-sized. The chain links TRBV5-1 to TRBJ2-2, with 12 bases aligning to TRBD2. Trimming took 4 bases from V and 3 from J; bases not matched to a gene: 4. The CDR3 has 16 amino acids. CDR1 is SGHRS and CDR2 is YFSETQ in the germline V gene. The DNA for the CDR3 is TGCGCCAGCAGCAGGACTAGCGGGGAGTACACCGGGGAGCTGTTTTTT. Translating gives CASSRTSGEYTGELFF. Complete variable domain (other parts from reference TRBV5-1 and TRBJ2-2): KAGVTQTPRYLIKTRGQQVTLSCSPISGHRSVSWYQQTPGQGLQFLFEYFSETQRNKGNFPGRFSGRQFSNSRSEMNVSTLELGDSALYLCASSRTSGEYTGELFFGEGSRLTVL.

This clonotype was detected ten times or more. V is TRBV11-2 and J is TRBJ2-3, with TRBD2 matching over 8 bases. Per germline, CDR1 SGHAT and CDR2 FQNNGV. CDR3 length: 14 residues. J gave up 4 bases and V 4 bases, and 4 bases lay outside the gene matches. CDR3 amino acids: CASSSGGGPDTQYF. As DNA, the CDR3 is TGTGCCAGCAGCTCCGGGGGGGGGCCAGATACGCAGTATTTT.